The next 8 T cell receptor beta chains were all read from a single sample in a study of technical replicates of blood from several donors. The table came from immunoSEQ multiplex PCR; TCRdb's copy has only in-frame clones and leaves some out. This sample has some 87,000 clones, with approximately 96% found just once. Sequencing was carried out using T cells isolated from PBMCs. The receptors were gathered from a human donor in good health.

This rearrangement joins TRBV2 to TRBJ1-4, with 7 nucleotides matching TRBD1. J was trimmed by 7 bases and V by 2 bases; bases with no gene match: 7. The CDR3 is 15 amino acids. The germline V gene encodes CDR1 SNHLY and CDR2 FYNNEI. This CDR3 reads CASSEIQGRSEKLFF. CDR3 sequence (DNA): TGTGCCAGCAGTGAAATACAGGGGAGAAGTGAAAAACTGTTTTTT.

This clone showed up just once. V gene TRBV5-1 combines with J gene TRBJ1-1; perhaps TRBD1 as D (5 bases). The CDR3 sequence is 17 residues long. Trimming removed 0 bases at V and 0 bases at J, with 15 bases between. Germline loops: CDR1 SGHRS, CDR2 YFSETQ. CDR3 residues: CASSLGFKQEMNTEAFF. For the CDR3, the DNA is TGCGCCAGCAGCTTGGGGTTCAAACAGGAGATGAACACTGAAGCTTTCTTT.

The CDR3 sequence: CATSRDYNQPQHF. The CDR3 bases are TGTGCCACCAGCAGAGATTACAATCAGCCCCAGCATTTT. The V gene is TRBV15, the J gene TRBJ1-5; the D is unclear. Germline CDR1 reads LNHNV; CDR2 reads YYDKDF (reference sequence). V was cut by 0 bases and J by 3 bases, with 3 bases left in between. The CDR3 consists of 13 residues.

This chain connects TRBV12-5 to TRBJ2-5, with 8 bases fitting TRBD1. V was clipped by 3 bases and J by 4 bases; unmatched bases: 7. The CDR3 totals 15 residues. The germline V gene has CDR1 LGHNT and CDR2 FRNRAP. Here the CDR3 DNA reads TGTGCTAGTGGTTTAGGGCAGGGGGCCTCAGAGACCCAGTACTTC. Its protein product is CASGLGQGASETQYF.

The rearrangement uses TRBV30 and TRBJ2-1; TRBD2 matches 10 bases. Germline CDR1 GTSNPN, CDR2 SVGIG (reference sequence). After removal of 7 bases from V and 0 bases from J, the junction contained 0 bases not matched to a gene. The CDR3 contains 13 residues. CDR3 nucleotide sequence: TGTGCCTCTAGCGGGAGCTCCTACAATGAGCAGTTCTTC. Translated: CASSGSSYNEQFF.

The V call is TRBV7-2, the J call TRBJ1-1; D is possibly TRBD1 (6 bases). The V gene lost 5 bases and the J gene lost 5 bases, with 9 bases spanning the gap. The CDR3 spans 12 residues. Germline V gene lookup returns CDR1 SGHTA and CDR2 FQGNSA. CDR3 in DNA: TGTGCCAGCAGCACAGGGTTTACTGAAGCTTTCTTT. It translates to CASSTGFTEAFF.

This rearrangement joins TRBV15 to TRBJ1-2; D remains unclear. The V and J ends lost 0 bases and 4 bases respectively, with 12 bases between them. The CDR3 length is 15 residues. The germline V gene encodes CDR1 LNHNV and CDR2 YYDKDF (reference sequence). In nucleotides, the CDR3 is TGTGCCACCAGCAGAGACCTGGAGGCGCGCTATGGCTACACCTTC. Translation: CATSRDLEARYGYTF.

The gene calls are TRBV28 and TRBJ1-2; the match to TRBD1 covers 7 bases. CDR3 size: 12 residues. CDR1 and CDR2 (germline): MDHEN, SYDVKM. The ends lost 5 bases at V and 5 bases at J; junction bases unmatched: 2. This chain's CDR3 is CASSDRVYGYTF. The DNA for the CDR3 is TGTGCCAGCAGTGACAGGGTATATGGCTACACCTTC.